Shown below are 23 T cell receptor beta chains from a single sample sequenced in a study of blood T cell repertoires in COVID-19 (dated by TCRdb to between 2020 and 2021). Library preparation was by the immunoSEQ multiplex PCR assay. What TCRdb holds here is the immuneACCESS table cut down to in-frame rearrangements. Part of the clones is not present; checked against another copy, under half of the missing clones reflect an unresolved V gene, and the others are unexplained. Present in this sample are 55,000 to 80,000 clones, roughly 88% of which were seen just once. 1.6% of the sample lies in the top ten. The sample consisted of peripheral blood. The receptors shown here come from a human donor in a cohort sampled during active COVID-19.

This clone was seen only once. The V and J genes are TRBV21-1 and TRBJ2-3; the table calls TRBD1, which could not be checked here. TRBV21-1 is a pseudogene locus. CDR3 length: 18 amino acids. CDR3 residues: CASSKGAFGDPFSDTQYF. The CDR3 DNA is TGTGCCAGCAGCAAAGGGGCCTTCGGCGACCCCTTTTCGGATACGCAGTATTTT.

The chain combines TRBV7-3 with TRBJ2-7; unclear D gene. V was clipped by 1 base and J by 0 bases, with 10 bases between them. The germline V gene encodes CDR1 SGHTA and CDR2 FQGTGA. This CDR3 comprises 15 residues. CDR3 DNA sequence: TGTGCCAGCAGCTTAATGCAGGCCACCTCCTACGAGCAGTACTTC. Protein: CASSLMQATSYEQYF.

The genes are TRBV2 and TRBJ2-2, with D perhaps matching TRBD1 (5 bases). This CDR3 is 14 amino acids long. Germline CDR1 SNHLY, CDR2 FYNNEI. Deletions cut 6 bases from V and 4 bases from J, with 12 bases between. The CDR3 DNA follows: TGTGCCAGCAGGATAAGACAGACCACCGGGGAGCTGTTTTTT. It specifies CASRIRQTTGELFF.

The chain joins TRBV24-1 to TRBJ2-1; perhaps TRBD2 as D (5 bases). Germline V gives CDR1 KGHDR, CDR2 SFDVKD. V lost 5 bases, J lost 1 base, and 11 bases lay in between. The CDR3 contains 15 residues. As DNA, the CDR3 is TGTGCCACCAGTGTAAGCGGACGTTCCTACAATGAGCAGTTCTTC. Translated, it gives CATSVSGRSYNEQFF.

The rearrangement uses TRBV7-9 and TRBJ2-3; TRBD1 aligns across 7 bases. The CDR3 consists of 16 residues. Germline CDR1 reads SEHNR; CDR2 reads FQNEAQ (reference sequence). Trimming cost V 1 base and J 2 bases; bases outside gene matches: 6. The CDR3 DNA is TGTGCCAGCAGCTTAGGTGGCAGGGGGTTCACAGATACGCAGTATTTT. Protein sequence: CASSLGGRGFTDTQYF.

The V gene is TRBV7-3, the J gene TRBJ2-7; D perhaps matches TRBD2 (5 bases). The CDR3 length is 13 residues. The germline V gene encodes CDR1 SGHTA and CDR2 FQGTGA. The ends were cut back, 5 bases at V and 0 bases at J, with 8 bases in the middle. This chain's CDR3 is CASSNDYSYEQYF. CDR3 coding DNA: TGTGCCAGCAGCAACGACTACTCCTACGAGCAGTACTTC.

V gene TRBV27 combines with J gene TRBJ2-2, with 10 positions matching TRBD2. The CDR3 totals 16 residues. The J segment lost 3 bases and the V segment lost 4 bases, leaving 5 bases of the junction unmatched. Germline-derived CDR1 and CDR2 are MNHEY and SMNVEV (reference sequence). Here the CDR3 reads CASSWGLAGDTGELFF. In DNA form, the CDR3 reads TGTGCCAGCAGTTGGGGGCTAGCGGGGGACACCGGGGAGCTGTTTTTT.

V is TRBV6-2 or TRBV6-3 and J is TRBJ2-7; a weak D match, TRBD2 (5 bases). The CDR3 loop spans 16 amino acids. Looked up from germline, CDR1 is MNHEY and CDR2 is SVGEGT. The V end lost 0 bases, the J end lost 0 bases, and 12 bases lay between the germline ends. The CDR3 nucleotides are TGTGCCAGCAGTTACTCGACTAAGACCCCCTCCTACGAGCAGTACTTC. Encoded protein: CASSYSTKTPSYEQYF.

This chain uses TRBV7-6 with TRBJ2-1; a weak D match, TRBD1 (5 bases). The CDR3 covers 16 residues. With 5 bases removed from V and 8 bases from J, the gap between germline ends came to 22 bases. CDR1 and CDR2 (germline): SGHVS, FNYEAQ. The CDR3 bases are TGTGCCAGCAGCCTTAGATCAGGGCGCCCCCGGGATGAGCAGTTCTTC. Encoded protein: CASSLRSGRPRDEQFF.

This clone was picked up a small number of times. The gene calls are TRBV5-1 and TRBJ2-3; D may be TRBD2 (5 bases). The V end lost 0 bases, the J end lost 6 bases, and 14 bases lay between the germline ends. Germline CDR1 SGHRS, CDR2 YFSETQ. This CDR3 is built from 15 residues. This CDR3 is CASSLGRGYGDTQYF. The CDR3, as DNA: TGCGCCAGCAGCTTGGGTCGGGGTTACGGGGATACGCAGTATTTT.

The rearrangement uses TRBV9 and TRBJ2-1, with 8 bases aligning to TRBD2. This CDR3 is 18 amino acids long. In germline, CDR1 is SGDLS, CDR2 YYNGEE. The trim removed 0 bases at V and 4 bases at J, leaving 12 bases unmatched. The CDR3 coding sequence is TGTGCCAGCAGCGTAGCCCATCCCAGCGGGAGCGGTTACAATGAGCAGTTCTTC. This gives the protein CASSVAHPSGSGYNEQFF.

This clone was picked up a small number of times. The chain joins TRBV7-9 to TRBJ1-5; maybe TRBD1 (5 bases). V was cut by 0 bases and J by 6 bases, with 9 bases left in between. This CDR3 has 14 amino acids. Germline CDR1 reads SEHNR; CDR2 reads FQNEAQ (reference sequence). This CDR3 reads CASSLATDSQPQHF. The CDR3 DNA sequence: TGTGCCAGCAGCTTAGCGACAGACAGTCAGCCCCAGCATTTT.

The chain combines TRBV5-1 with TRBJ1-2, with 9 positions matching TRBD1. In germline, CDR1 is SGHRS, CDR2 YFSETQ. The CDR3 covers 14 residues. V lost 1 base, J lost 6 bases, and 4 bases stayed unmatched. CDR3 loop: CASSLTTGGDGYTF. The CDR3 DNA follows: TGCGCCAGCAGCTTGACCACAGGGGGCGATGGCTACACCTTC.

The chain employs TRBV27 and TRBJ2-1; 8 bases are a match to TRBD2. There are 15 residues in the CDR3. The ends lost 6 bases at V and 2 bases at J; junction bases unmatched: 6. Germline V lookup: CDR1 MNHEY, CDR2 SMNVEV (reference sequence). CDR3 nucleotide sequence: TGTGCCAGCAGCTCAGCGGGAGTGACCTACAATGAGCAGTTCTTC. It codes for CASSSAGVTYNEQFF.

The chain joins TRBV7-2 to TRBJ2-1, with D maybe TRBD1 (7 bases). Trimming took off 5 bases at V and 4 bases at J, with 15 bases between the two ends. This CDR3 spans 15 amino acids. Germline loops: CDR1 SGHTA, CDR2 FQGNSA. CDR3 bases: TGTGCCAGCAGCCGCGGGACAGACCCTTACAATGAGCAGTTCTTC. Protein sequence: CASSRGTDPYNEQFF.

This chain uses TRBV12-5 with TRBJ2-1; TRBD2 matches 14 bases. This CDR3 contains 15 residues. Germline CDR1 LGHNT, CDR2 FRNRAP. V was pared by 6 bases and J by 8 bases, with 6 bases of the junction left unmatched. CDR3 nucleotides: TGTGCTAGTGGGGGGACTAGCGGGAGTAGCGATGAGCAGTTCTTC. It encodes CASGGTSGSSDEQFF.

This chain connects TRBV28 to TRBJ1-3; 7 nucleotides line up with TRBD1. The CDR3 has 14 residues. J was trimmed by 4 bases and V by 6 bases; bases with no gene match: 6. Germline V gene data show CDR1 as MDHEN and CDR2 as SYDVKM. The chain's CDR3 is CASRETGQGNTIYF. In nucleotides, the CDR3 is TGTGCCAGCAGAGAGACAGGGCAAGGAAACACCATATATTTT.

This sequence joins TRBV29-1 and TRBJ1-3, with D uncertain. Germline V lookup: CDR1 SQVTM, CDR2 ANQGSEA. CDR3 length: 12 residues. Trimming stripped 6 bases from V and 4 bases from J, with 10 bases between. Here the CDR3 reads CSVSGSGNTIYF. The DNA for the CDR3 is TGCAGCGTATCGGGATCCGGAAACACCATATATTTT.

The genes are TRBV5-1 and TRBJ1-1; TRBD1 is a possible D gene (6 bases). CDR3 length equals 16 residues. Per the germline V gene, CDR1 is SGHRS and CDR2 is YFSETQ. V lost 1 base, J lost 1 base, and 14 bases lay in between. DNA for the CDR3: TGCGCCAGCAGCTTGCGAACAGGGATTGAGAACACTGAAGCTTTCTTT. This translates into CASSLRTGIENTEAFF.

The V call is TRBV6-5, the J call TRBJ2-7, with unresolved D. The CDR3 runs to 13 residues. CDR1 MNHEY and CDR2 SVGAGI come from the germline V gene. The V end lost 4 bases, the J end lost 3 bases, and 10 bases lay between the germline ends. The CDR3 DNA sequence: TGTGCCAGCAGTTCTAGGAGTCTCTACGAGCAGTACTTC. Encoded protein: CASSSRSLYEQYF.

The V gene is TRBV5-1, the J gene TRBJ2-1, with D unclear. This CDR3 has 14 residues. V lost 3 bases, J lost 5 bases, and 12 bases lay in between. Per germline, CDR1 SGHRS and CDR2 YFSETQ. CDR3 amino acids: CASSYTLLNNEQFF. The CDR3 nucleotides read TGCGCCAGCAGCTACACCCTTCTTAACAATGAGCAGTTCTTC. Full variable domain (remainder filled in from reference TRBV5-1 and TRBJ2-1): KAGVTQTPRYLIKTRGQQVTLSCSPISGHRSVSWYQQTPGQGLQFLFEYFSETQRNKGNFPGRFSGRQFSNSRSEMNVSTLELGDSALYLCASSYTLLNNEQFFGPGTRLTVL.

The genes are TRBV5-1 and TRBJ2-3; TRBD2 aligns across 11 bases. Germline assignment: CDR1 SGHRS and CDR2 YFSETQ. The V and J ends lost 4 bases and 5 bases, in that order; junction bases with no gene match: 15. The CDR3 runs 18 residues. Here the CDR3 reads CASSHQIPGSGRGDTQYF. CDR3 sequence (DNA): TGCGCCAGCAGCCACCAGATTCCGGGTAGCGGGAGGGGAGATACGCAGTATTTT.

The chain is built from TRBV5-4 and TRBJ2-7, with 9 bases aligning to TRBD2. The CDR3 has 15 amino acids. V lost 3 bases, J lost 2 bases, and 6 bases stayed unmatched. CDR1 is SGHNT, CDR2 YYREEE, per germline (reference sequence). The CDR3 loop is CASSYILAGTYEQYF. As DNA, the CDR3 is TGTGCCAGCAGCTACATCCTAGCGGGAACCTACGAGCAGTACTTC.